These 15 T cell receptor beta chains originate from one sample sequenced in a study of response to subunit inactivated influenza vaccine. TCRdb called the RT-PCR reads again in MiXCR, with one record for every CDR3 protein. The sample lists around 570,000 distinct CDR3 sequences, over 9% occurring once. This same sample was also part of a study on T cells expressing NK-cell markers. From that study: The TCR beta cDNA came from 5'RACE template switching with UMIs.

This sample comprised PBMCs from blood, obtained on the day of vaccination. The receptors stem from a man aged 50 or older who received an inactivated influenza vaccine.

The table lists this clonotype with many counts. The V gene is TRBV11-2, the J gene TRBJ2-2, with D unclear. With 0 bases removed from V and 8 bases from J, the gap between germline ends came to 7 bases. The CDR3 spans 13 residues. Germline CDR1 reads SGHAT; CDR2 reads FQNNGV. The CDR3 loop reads CASSLDRAGELFF. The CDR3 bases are TGTGCCAGCAGCTTAGATCGTGCGGGGGAGCTGTTTTTT.

CDR3 protein: CASSYLVRADTQYF. The CDR3, as DNA: TGTGCCAGCAGTTACCTGGTCAGGGCAGATACGCAGTATTTT. The chain combines TRBV6-2 or TRBV6-3 with TRBJ2-3; possibly TRBD1 for D (5 bases). V lost 2 bases to trimming and J lost 4 bases, with 10 bases between them. The CDR3 has 14 amino acids. In germline, CDR1 is MNHEY, CDR2 SVGEGT.

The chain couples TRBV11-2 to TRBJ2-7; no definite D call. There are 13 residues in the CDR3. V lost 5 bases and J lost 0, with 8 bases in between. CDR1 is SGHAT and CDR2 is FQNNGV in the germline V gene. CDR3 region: CASSRSLSYEQYF. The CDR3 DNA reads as TGTGCCAGCAGCAGATCCCTCTCCTACGAGCAGTACTTC.

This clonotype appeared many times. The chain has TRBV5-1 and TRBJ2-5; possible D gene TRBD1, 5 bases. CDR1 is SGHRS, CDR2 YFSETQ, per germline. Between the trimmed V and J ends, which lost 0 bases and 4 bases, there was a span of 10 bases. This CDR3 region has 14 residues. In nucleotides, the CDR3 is TGCGCCAGCAGCTTGGTTGGACACGGAGAGACCCAGTACTTC. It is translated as CASSLVGHGETQYF.

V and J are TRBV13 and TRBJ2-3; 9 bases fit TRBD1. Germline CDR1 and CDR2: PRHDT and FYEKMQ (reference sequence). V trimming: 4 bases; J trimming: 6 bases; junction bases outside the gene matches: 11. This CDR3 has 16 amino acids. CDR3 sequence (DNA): TGTGCCAGCAGCTCCAATTGGGACAGGGCGGCGGATACGCAGTATTTT. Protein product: CASSSNWDRAADTQYF.

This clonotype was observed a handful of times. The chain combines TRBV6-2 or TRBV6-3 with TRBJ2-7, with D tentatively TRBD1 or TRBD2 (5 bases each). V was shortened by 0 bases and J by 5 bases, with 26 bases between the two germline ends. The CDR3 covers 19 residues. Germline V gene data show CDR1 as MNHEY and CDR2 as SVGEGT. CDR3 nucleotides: TGTGCCAGCAGTTACTCGATTATCCCGGGACGGAGCTTTAACGACGAGCAGTACTTC. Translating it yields CASSYSIIPGRSFNDEQYF.

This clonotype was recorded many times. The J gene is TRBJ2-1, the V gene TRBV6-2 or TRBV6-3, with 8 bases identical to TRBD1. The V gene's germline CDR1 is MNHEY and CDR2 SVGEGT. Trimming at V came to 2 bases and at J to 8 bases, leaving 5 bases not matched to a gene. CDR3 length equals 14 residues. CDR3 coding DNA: TGTGCCAGCAGTTACGGGACAGGTGGAGATGAGCAGTTCTTC. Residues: CASSYGTGGDEQFF.

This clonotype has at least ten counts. The CDR3 nucleotides read TGTGCCAGCGGCTTGGGATTCTCGGGCACAGATACGCAGTATTTT. It is translated as CASGLGFSGTDTQYF. The V gene is TRBV3-1, the J gene TRBJ2-3, with D hard to call. Germline V lookup: CDR1 LGHDT, CDR2 YNNKEL (reference sequence). The CDR3 is 15 amino acids. V was trimmed by 8 bases and J by 1 base, leaving 16 bases between them.

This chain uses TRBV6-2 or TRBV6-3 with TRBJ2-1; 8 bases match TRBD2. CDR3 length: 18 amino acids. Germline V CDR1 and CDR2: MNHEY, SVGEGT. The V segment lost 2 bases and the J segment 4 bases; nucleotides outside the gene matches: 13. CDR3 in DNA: TGTGCCAGCAGTTACCTGGCGGGGGGCGGCTTTCGATACAATGAGCAGTTCTTC. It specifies CASSYLAGGGFRYNEQFF.

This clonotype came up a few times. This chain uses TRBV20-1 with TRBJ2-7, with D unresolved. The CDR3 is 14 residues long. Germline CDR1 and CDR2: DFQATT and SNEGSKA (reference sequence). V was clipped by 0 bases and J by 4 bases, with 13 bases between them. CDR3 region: CSARDFRTGYEQYF. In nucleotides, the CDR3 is TGCAGTGCTAGAGATTTTCGAACGGGTTACGAGCAGTACTTC.

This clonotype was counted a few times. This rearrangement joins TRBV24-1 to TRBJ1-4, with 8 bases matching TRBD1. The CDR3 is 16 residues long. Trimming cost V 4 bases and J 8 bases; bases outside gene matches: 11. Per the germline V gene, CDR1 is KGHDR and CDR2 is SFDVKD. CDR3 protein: CATSDRLGQGGEKLFF. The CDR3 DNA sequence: TGTGCCACCAGTGACCGACTCGGACAGGGCGGGGAAAAACTGTTTTTT.

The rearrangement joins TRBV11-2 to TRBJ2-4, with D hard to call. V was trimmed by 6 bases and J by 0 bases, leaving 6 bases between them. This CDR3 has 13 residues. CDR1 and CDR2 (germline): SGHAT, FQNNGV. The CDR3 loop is CASRRVAKNIQYF. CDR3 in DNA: TGTGCCAGCAGAAGGGTAGCCAAAAACATTCAGTACTTC.

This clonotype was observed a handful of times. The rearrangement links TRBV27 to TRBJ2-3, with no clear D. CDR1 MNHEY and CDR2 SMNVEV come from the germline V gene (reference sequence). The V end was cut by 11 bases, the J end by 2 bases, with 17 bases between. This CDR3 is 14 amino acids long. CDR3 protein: CAPKRARITDTQYF. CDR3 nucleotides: TGTGCCCCGAAAAGGGCCAGAATCACAGATACGCAGTATTTT.

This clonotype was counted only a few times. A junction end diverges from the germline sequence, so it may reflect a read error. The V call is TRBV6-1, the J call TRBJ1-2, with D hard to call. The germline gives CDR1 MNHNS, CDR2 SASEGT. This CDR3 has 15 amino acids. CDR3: CASREVASGTYGYTF. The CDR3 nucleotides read TGTGCCAGCAGAGAAGTTGCGTCGGGCACTTATGGCTACACCTTC.

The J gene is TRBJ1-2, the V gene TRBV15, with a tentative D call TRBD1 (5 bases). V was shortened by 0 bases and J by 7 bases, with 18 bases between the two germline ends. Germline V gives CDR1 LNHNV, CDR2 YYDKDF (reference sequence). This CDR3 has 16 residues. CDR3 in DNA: TGTGCCACCAGCAGAGACCCGGGGCGTAGATTGAGTGGCTACACCTTC. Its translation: CATSRDPGRRLSGYTF.